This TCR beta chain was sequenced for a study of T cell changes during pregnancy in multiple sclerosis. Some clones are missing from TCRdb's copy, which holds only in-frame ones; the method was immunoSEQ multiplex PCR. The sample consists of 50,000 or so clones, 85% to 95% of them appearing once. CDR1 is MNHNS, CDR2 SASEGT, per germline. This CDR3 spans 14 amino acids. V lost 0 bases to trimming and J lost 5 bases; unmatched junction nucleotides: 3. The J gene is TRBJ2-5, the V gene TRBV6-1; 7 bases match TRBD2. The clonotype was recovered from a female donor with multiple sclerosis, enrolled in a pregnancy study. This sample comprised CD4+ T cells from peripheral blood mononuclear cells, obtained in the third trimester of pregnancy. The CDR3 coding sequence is TGTGCCAGCAGTGAAGCTTGGGGAGGGGAGACCCAGTACTTC. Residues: CASSEAWGGETQYF.